Described below is a single TCR beta chain sequence and its context. TCRdb keeps only in-frame clones here, not all; method: immunoSEQ multiplex PCR. The profile shows some 120,000 clones, 90% of them singletons. The sample comes from a study of blood T cell repertoires in COVID-19. The CDR3 runs 15 residues. Germline CDR1 is SGDLS and CDR2 is YYNGEE. V shed 0 bases, J shed 5 bases, and the junction held 4 bases outside the gene matches. Input material: peripheral blood. The sequence came from a man aged 60 to 69 with COVID-19, enrolled during active disease. The V gene is TRBV9, the J gene TRBJ2-2; TRBD1 aligns across 7 bases. The CDR3 protein is CASSVAAGGTGELFF. The CDR3 region has the DNA TGTGCCAGCAGCGTAGCCGCAGGGGGAACCGGGGAGCTGTTTTTT.